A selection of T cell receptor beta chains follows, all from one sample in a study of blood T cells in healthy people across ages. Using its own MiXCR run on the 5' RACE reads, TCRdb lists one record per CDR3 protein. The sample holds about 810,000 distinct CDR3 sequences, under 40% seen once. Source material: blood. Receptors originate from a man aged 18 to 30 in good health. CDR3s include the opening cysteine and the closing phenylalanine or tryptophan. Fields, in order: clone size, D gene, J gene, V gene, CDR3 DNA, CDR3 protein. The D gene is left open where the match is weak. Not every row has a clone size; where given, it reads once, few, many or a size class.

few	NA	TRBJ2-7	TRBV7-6	TGTGCCAGCAGCTTTAAACAGAACTCCTACGAGCAGTACTTC	CASSFKQNSYEQYF
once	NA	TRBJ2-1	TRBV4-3	TGCGCCAGCAGCCAAGTGCAGGGGATCTTGGAGACCCAGTTCTTC	CASSQVQGILETQFF
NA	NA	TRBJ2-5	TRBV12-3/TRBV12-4	TGTGCCAGCAGTTTTGGGGGCCCCTCGGAGCAGTACTTC	CASSFGGPSEQYF
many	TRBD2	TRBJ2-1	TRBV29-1	TGCAGCGGGGTTAGCGGGGGCTCCTACAATGAGCAGTTCTTC	CSGVSGGSYNEQFF
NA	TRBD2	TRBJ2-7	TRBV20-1	TGCAGTGCTAAGAGGACTAGCGATTTCTACGAGCAGTACTTC	CSAKRTSDFYEQYF
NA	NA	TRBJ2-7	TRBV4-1	TGCGCCAGCAGCCCCAGGGAGAGCTCCTACAATGAGCAGTACTTC	CASSPRESSYNEQYF
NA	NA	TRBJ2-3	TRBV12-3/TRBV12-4	TGTGCCAGCAGTAGTCTAGCGCCAGATACGCAGTATTTT	CASSSLAPDTQYF
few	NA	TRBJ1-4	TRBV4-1	TGCGCCAGCAGCCCCACCAGGGTAGGCGATGAAAAACTGTTTTTT	CASSPTRVGDEKLFF
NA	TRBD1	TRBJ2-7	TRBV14	TGTGCCAGCAGCCAAAATACGGGGGACAGGGGGTACTTC	CASSQNTGDRGYF
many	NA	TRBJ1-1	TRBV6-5	TGTGCCAGCAGTCTGAACGGGGGAGCTGAAGCTTTCTTT	CASSLNGGAEAFF
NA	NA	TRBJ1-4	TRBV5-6	TGTGCCAGCAGCGGATCCAGGACTGCTGATGAAAAACTGTTTTTT	CASSGSRTADEKLFF
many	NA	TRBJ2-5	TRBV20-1	TGCAGTGCTAGGACTGGGATTTGGTACCAAGAGACCCAGTACTTC	CSARTGIWYQETQYF